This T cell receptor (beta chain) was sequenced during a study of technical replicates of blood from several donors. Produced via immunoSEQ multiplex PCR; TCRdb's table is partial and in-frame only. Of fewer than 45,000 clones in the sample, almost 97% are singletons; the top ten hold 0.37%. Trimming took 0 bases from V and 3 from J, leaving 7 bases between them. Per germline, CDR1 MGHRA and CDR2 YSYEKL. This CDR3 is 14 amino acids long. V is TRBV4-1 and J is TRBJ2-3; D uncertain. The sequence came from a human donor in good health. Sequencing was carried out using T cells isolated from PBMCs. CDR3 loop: CASSQEKRTDTQYF. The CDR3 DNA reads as TGCGCCAGCAGCCAAGAAAAGAGGACAGATACGCAGTATTTT.